One and the same sample provided the 8 T cell receptor beta chains below, sequenced in a study of vaccination and CD4 T cells after COVID-19. Treatment specified: roughly nine-day PBMC culture with coronavirus spike peptide pools or control peptides (ViraFEST assay). With the Oncomine TCR Beta short-read assay, DNA from cultured CD4+ T cells was sequenced. MiXCR was run by TCRdb on the PCR reads, yielding one entry per CDR3 protein. The sample records some 15,000 distinct CDR3 sequences, 61% being singletons. These receptors' antigens are unknown. The sample taken for sequencing was CD4+ T cells from blood, cultured in vitro. These receptors were taken from a human donor who had recovered from COVID-19.

The gene calls are TRBV7-8 and TRBJ1-5, with D unclear. The CDR3 totals 12 residues. The germline V gene encodes CDR1 SGHVS and CDR2 FQNEAQ. Between the trimmed V and J ends, which lost 6 bases and 5 bases, there was a span of 8 bases. The chain's CDR3 is CASRQADQPQHF. The CDR3 bases are TGTGCCAGCAGGCAGGCGGATCAGCCCCAGCATTTT.

This chain connects TRBV7-2 to TRBJ1-1, with D tentatively TRBD1 (6 bases). The CDR3 consists of 13 residues. CDR1 and CDR2 (germline): SGHTA, FQGNSA. V lost 5 bases to trimming and J lost 7 bases, with 14 bases between them. The CDR3 reads CASSPGGRGEAFF. CDR3 nucleotides: TGTGCCAGCAGCCCGGGAGGCAGGGGTGAAGCTTTCTTT.

J is TRBJ2-3 and V is TRBV5-4; D unresolved. Germline V gene data show CDR1 as SGHNT and CDR2 as YYREEE (reference sequence). V was pared by 1 base and J by 4 bases, with 7 bases between. The CDR3 is 13 residues long. In DNA form, the CDR3 reads TGTGCCAGCAGCTTGATCGGCCCAGATACGCAGTATTTT. Translating gives CASSLIGPDTQYF. Variable domain in full (rest from reference TRBV5-4 and TRBJ2-3): ETGVTQSPTHLIKTRGQQVTLRCSSQSGHNTVSWYQQALGQGPQFIFQYYREEENGRGNFPPRFSGLQFPNYSSELNVNALELDDSALYLCASSLIGPDTQYFGPGTRLTVL.

The chain combines TRBV4-3 with TRBJ1-1, with D tentatively TRBD1 (5 bases). This CDR3 spans 14 amino acids. Germline CDR1 reads LGHNA; CDR2 reads YSLEER. The V gene lost 4 bases and the J gene lost 1 base, with 10 bases spanning the gap. The chain's CDR3 is CASSLTRGNTEAFF. The CDR3 DNA is TGCGCCAGCAGCCTTACAAGGGGGAACACTGAAGCTTTCTTT.

The rearrangement uses TRBV6-2 or TRBV6-3 and TRBJ2-5; 10 nucleotides line up with TRBD1. This CDR3 is 16 amino acids long. CDR1 is MNHEY and CDR2 is SVGEGT in the germline V gene. The V gene end was trimmed by 0 bases and the J gene end by 5 bases; junction bases not matched to a gene: 6. CDR3 bases: TGTGCCAGCAGTTACTCGTCGACAGGGGGCCGGGAGACCCAGTACTTC. It specifies CASSYSSTGGRETQYF.

The chain recombines TRBV10-1 with TRBJ2-1; D is possibly TRBD2 (6 bases). This CDR3 has 13 amino acids. Per the germline V gene, CDR1 is WNHNN and CDR2 is SYGVQD (reference sequence). V gave up 0 bases and J gave up 15 bases, with 15 bases separating them. CDR3 residues: CASSESGTGGSFF. CDR3 nucleotide sequence: TGCGCCAGCAGTGAGTCTGGGACTGGCGGTTCGTTCTTC.

V and J are TRBV20-1 and TRBJ1-2; 7 nucleotides align to TRBD1. This CDR3 is built from 14 residues. The V gene's germline CDR1 is DFQATT and CDR2 SNEGSKA (reference sequence). This CDR3 reads CRDPTQGERGGYTF. DNA of the CDR3: TGCAGGGACCCGACCCAGGGGGAAAGAGGTGGCTACACCTTC.

The rearrangement joins TRBV19 to TRBJ2-1; 8 bases are a match to TRBD2. CDR1 and CDR2 (germline): LNHDA, SQIVND (reference sequence). Trimming at V came to 3 bases and at J to 5 bases, leaving 12 bases not matched to a gene. The CDR3 is 17 amino acids. In nucleotides, the CDR3 is TGTGCCAGTAGTATGGTAGCGGGAAAGAGAAACCACAATGAGCAGTTCTTC. Translated: CASSMVAGKRNHNEQFF.